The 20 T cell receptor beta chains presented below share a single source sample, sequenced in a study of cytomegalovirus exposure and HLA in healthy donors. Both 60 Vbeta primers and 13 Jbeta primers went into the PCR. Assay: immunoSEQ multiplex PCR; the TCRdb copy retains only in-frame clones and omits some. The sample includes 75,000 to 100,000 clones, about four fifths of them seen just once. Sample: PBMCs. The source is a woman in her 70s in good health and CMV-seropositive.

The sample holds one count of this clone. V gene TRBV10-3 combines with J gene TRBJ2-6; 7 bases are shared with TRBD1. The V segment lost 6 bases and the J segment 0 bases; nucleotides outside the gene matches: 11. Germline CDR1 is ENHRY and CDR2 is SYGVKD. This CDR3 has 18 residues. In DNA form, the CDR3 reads TGTGCCATCAGCGACAAAGGGGGCGCGGGCTCTGGGGCCAACGTCCTGACTTTC. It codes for CAISDKGGAGSGANVLTF.

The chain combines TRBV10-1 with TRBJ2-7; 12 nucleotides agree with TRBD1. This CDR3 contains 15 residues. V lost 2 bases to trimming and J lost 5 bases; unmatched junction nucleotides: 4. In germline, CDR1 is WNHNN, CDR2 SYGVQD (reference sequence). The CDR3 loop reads CASSEGGTGGNEQYF. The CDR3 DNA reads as TGCGCCAGCAGTGAGGGCGGGACAGGGGGCAACGAGCAGTACTTC.

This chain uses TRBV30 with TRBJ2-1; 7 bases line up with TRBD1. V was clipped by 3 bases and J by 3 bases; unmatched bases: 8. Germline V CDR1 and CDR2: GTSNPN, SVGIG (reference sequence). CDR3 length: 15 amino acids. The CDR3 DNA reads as TGTGCCTGGAGGTCGACAGGGCGACTCTACAATGAGCAGTTCTTC. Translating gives CAWRSTGRLYNEQFF. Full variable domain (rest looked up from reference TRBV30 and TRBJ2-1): SQTIHQWPATLVQPVGSPLSLECTVEGTSNPNLYWYRQAAGRGLQLLFYSVGIGQISSEVPQNLSASRPQDRQFILSSKKLLLSDSGFYLCAWRSTGRLYNEQFFGPGTRLTVL.

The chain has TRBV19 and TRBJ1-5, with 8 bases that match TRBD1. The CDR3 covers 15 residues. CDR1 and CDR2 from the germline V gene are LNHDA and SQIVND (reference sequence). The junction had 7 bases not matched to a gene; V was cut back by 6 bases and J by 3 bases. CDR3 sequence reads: CASSSGQVFNQPQHF. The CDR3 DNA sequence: TGTGCCAGTAGCTCGGGACAGGTGTTCAATCAGCCCCAGCATTTT.

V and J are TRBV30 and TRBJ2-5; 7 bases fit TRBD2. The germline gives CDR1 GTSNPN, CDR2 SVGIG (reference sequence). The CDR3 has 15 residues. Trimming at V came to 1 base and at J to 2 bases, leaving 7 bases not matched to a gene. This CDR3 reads CAWSGVGEGQETQYF. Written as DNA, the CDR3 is TGTGCCTGGAGTGGAGTGGGGGAGGGGCAAGAGACCCAGTACTTC.

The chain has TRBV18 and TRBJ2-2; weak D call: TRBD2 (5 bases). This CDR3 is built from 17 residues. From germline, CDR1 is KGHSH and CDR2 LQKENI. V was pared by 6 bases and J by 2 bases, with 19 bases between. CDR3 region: CASSPRDDKLNTGELFF. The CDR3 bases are TGTGCCAGCTCGCCGAGGGATGACAAGCTCAACACCGGGGAGCTGTTTTTT.

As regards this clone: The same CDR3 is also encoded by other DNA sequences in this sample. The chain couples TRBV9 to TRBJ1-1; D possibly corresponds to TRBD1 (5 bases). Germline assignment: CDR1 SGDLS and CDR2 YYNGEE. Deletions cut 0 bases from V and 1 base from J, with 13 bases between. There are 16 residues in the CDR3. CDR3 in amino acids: CASSVGSGHPNTEAFF. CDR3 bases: TGTGCCAGCAGCGTAGGGTCAGGGCACCCGAACACTGAAGCTTTCTTT.

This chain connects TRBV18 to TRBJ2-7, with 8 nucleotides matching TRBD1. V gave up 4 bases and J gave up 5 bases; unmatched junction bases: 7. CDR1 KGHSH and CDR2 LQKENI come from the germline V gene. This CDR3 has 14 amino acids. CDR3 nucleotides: TGTGCCAGCTCACGCCAGGGGGCGGACAACGAGCAGTACTTC. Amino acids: CASSRQGADNEQYF.

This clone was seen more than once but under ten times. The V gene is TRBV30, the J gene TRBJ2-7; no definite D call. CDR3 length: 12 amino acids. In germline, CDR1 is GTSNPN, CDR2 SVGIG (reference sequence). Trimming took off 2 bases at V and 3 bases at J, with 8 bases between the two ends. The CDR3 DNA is TGTGCCTGGAGTCTTCAACACTACGAGCAGTACTTC. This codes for CAWSLQHYEQYF.

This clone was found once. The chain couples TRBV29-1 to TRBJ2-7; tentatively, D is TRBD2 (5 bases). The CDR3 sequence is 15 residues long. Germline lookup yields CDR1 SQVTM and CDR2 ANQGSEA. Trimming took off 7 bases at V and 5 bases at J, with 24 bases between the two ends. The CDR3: CSAILWERSFNEQYF. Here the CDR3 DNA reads TGCAGCGCTATACTGTGGGAGCGATCCTTCAACGAGCAGTACTTC.

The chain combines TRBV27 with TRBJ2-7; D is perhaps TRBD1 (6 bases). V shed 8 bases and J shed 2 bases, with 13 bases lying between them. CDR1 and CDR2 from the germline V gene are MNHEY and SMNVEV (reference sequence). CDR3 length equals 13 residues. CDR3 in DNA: TGTGCCAGCCCCAGGGACATCCCCTACGAGCAGTACTTC. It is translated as CASPRDIPYEQYF.

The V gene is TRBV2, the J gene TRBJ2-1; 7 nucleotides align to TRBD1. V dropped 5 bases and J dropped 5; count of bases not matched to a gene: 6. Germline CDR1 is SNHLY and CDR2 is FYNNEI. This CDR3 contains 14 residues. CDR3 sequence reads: CASSWDSRNNEQFF. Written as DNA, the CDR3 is TGTGCCAGCAGTTGGGACAGCCGAAACAATGAGCAGTTCTTC.

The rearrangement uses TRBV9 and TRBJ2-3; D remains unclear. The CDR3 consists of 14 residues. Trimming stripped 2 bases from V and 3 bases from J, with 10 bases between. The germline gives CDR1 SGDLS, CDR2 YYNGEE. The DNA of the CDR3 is TGTGCCAGCAGCGTTAGTCCTAGGACAGATACGCAGTATTTT. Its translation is CASSVSPRTDTQYF.

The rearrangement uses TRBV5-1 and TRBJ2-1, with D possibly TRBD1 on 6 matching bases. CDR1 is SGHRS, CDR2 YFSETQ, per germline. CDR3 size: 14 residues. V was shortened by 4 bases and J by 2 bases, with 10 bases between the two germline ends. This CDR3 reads CASSTTGPYNEQFF. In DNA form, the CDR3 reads TGCGCCAGCAGCACTACAGGGCCCTACAATGAGCAGTTCTTC.

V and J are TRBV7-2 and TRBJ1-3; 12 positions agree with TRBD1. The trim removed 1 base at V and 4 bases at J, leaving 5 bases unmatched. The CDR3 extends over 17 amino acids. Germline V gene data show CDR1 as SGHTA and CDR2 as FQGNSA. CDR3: CASSLGKGQGAGNTIYF. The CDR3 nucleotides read TGTGCCAGCAGCTTAGGAAAGGGACAGGGGGCAGGAAACACCATATATTTT.

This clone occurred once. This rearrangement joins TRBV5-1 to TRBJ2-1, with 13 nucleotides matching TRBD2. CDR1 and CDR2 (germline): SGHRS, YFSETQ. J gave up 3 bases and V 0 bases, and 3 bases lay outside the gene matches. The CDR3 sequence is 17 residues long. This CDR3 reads CASSLETSGRFYNEQFF. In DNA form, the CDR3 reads TGCGCCAGCAGCTTGGAGACTAGCGGGAGGTTCTACAATGAGCAGTTCTTC. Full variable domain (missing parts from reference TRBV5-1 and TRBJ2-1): KAGVTQTPRYLIKTRGQQVTLSCSPISGHRSVSWYQQTPGQGLQFLFEYFSETQRNKGNFPGRFSGRQFSNSRSEMNVSTLELGDSALYLCASSLETSGRFYNEQFFGPGTRLTVL.

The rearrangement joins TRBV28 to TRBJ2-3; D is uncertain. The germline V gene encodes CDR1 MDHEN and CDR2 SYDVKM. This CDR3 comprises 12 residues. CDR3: CGSAESTDTQYF. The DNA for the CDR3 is TGTGGCTCGGCGGAGAGCACAGATACGCAGTATTTT.

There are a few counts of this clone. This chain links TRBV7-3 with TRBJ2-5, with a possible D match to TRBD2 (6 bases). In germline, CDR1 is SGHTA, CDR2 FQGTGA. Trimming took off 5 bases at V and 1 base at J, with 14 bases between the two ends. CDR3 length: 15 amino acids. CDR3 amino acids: CASSPGGAGQETQYF. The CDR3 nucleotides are TGTGCCAGCAGCCCGGGCGGGGCGGGCCAAGAGACCCAGTACTTC.

The CDR3 nucleotides are TGCGCCAGCAGTCGAGACAGGGCTGGCGAGCAGTACTTC. Translating it yields CASSRDRAGEQYF. The rearrangement joins TRBV10-1 to TRBJ2-7; 7 positions agree with TRBD1. V was clipped by 5 bases and J by 6 bases; unmatched bases: 7. The CDR3 contains 13 residues. Germline V CDR1 and CDR2: WNHNN, SYGVQD (reference sequence).

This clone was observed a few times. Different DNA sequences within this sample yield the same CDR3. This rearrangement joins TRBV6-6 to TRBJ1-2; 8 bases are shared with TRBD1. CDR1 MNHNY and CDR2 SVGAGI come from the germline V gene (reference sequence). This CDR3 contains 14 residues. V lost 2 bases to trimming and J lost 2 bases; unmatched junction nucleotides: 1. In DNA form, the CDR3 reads TGTGCCAGCAGTTACCCAGGGGGCAACTATGGCTACACCTTC. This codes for CASSYPGGNYGYTF.